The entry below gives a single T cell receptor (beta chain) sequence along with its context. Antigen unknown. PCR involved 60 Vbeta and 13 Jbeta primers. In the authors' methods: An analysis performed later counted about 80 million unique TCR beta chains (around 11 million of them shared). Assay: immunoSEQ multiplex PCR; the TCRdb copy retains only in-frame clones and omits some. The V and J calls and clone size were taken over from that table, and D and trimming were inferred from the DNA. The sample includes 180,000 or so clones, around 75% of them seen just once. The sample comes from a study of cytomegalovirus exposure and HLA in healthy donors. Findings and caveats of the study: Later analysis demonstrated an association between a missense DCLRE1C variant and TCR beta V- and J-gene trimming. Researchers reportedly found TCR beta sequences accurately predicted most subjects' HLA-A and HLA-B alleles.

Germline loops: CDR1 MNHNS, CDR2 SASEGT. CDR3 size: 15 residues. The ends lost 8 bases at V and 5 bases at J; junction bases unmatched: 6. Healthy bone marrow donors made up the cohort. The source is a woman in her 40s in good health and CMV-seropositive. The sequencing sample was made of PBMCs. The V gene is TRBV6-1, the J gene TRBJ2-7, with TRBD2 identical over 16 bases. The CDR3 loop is CASRGTSGGAHEQYF. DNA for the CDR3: TGTGCCAGCCGAGGGACTAGCGGGGGGGCACACGAGCAGTACTTC.